In its sample, the clone carrying this T cell receptor beta chain was seen many times. Its antigen is unknown. PBMCs stored at -80 C, 2 million in total, were the source of the unsorted libraries. The CDR3 has 16 amino acids. The V gene's germline CDR1 is SGHVS and CDR2 FQNEAQ. Trimming at V came to 1 base and at J to 5 bases, leaving 5 bases not matched to a gene. By 5'RACE with 10-nucleotide random UMIs, the cDNA was made. Every sequencing run drew on 15-18 subjects and yielded over 170 million TCR-beta sequences. TCRdb recomputed calls from the 5' RACE reads with MiXCR, one row per CDR3 protein. The sample comprises approximately 20,000 distinct CDR3 sequences, more than 14% of which are singletons, and around 16% rests with the top ten. The data are from a study of neurological immune-mediated disorders. Broader study findings: The level of TCR clonal expansion was highest in patients with HTLV-1-associated myelopathy and lowest in multiple sclerosis, where it fell below the level seen in healthy controls.

Input material: PBMCs. This chain links TRBV7-8 with TRBJ1-1; TRBD1 aligns across 12 bases. The receptor was derived from a female donor with HTLV-1-associated myelopathy (HAM/TSP). CDR3 amino acids: CASSLGGQGAETEAFF. The DNA for the CDR3 is TGTGCCAGCAGCTTAGGGGGACAGGGGGCTGAAACTGAAGCTTTCTTT.